What follows is one T cell receptor (beta chain) and its context. This entry comes from a study of blood T cell repertoires in COVID-19. Study in general: Sites in the United States, Italy and Spain provided acute and convalescent COVID-19 samples.

Seattle patient enrollment occurred during active infection, with longitudinal follow-up thereafter. CDR3 length: 14 residues. Germline V gene data show CDR1 as MNHEY and CDR2 as SVGEGT. The V gene lost 5 bases and the J gene lost 1 base, with 11 bases spanning the gap. Assay used: immunoSEQ multiplex PCR; TCRdb lists only in-frame clones, some missing. The profile covers about 160,000 clones, with more than 85% appearing a single time and about 2% taken by the ten largest. Source material: peripheral blood. The chain recombines TRBV6-2 or TRBV6-3 with TRBJ1-1; D gene unclear. The TCR sequence derives from a woman aged 55-75 years with COVID-19, enrolled during active disease. This chain's CDR3 is CASSPLGGNTEAFF. In DNA form, the CDR3 reads TGTGCCAGCAGTCCCCTAGGAGGGAACACTGAAGCTTTCTTT.